This passage covers 4 T cell receptor beta chains from one sample sequenced in a study of T cell responses to AZD1222 COVID-19 vaccine (dated by TCRdb to the early 2020s). Reading the label with the study, this specimen's time point is: about 28 days (+/-7) after the second vaccine dose. The library was obtained by the immunoSEQ multiplex PCR assay. TCRdb provides this immuneACCESS table in a form limited to in-frame rearrangements. Some clones are lacking; in checked studies, under half of them reflect an unresolved V gene, and why the rest are absent is not known. This sample holds 250,000 to 300,000 clones; around 93% were observed only once. The top ten clones comprise about 0.5% of the sample. This specimen was peripheral blood, taken 28 days after the second AZD1222 dose. The receptors shown here come from an adult who received the AZD1222 COVID-19 vaccine.

This clone appeared once. The CDR3 coding sequence is TGTGCCAGCTCACGAGACAGGACTGGAAACACCATATATTTT. Amino acids: CASSRDRTGNTIYF. V and J are TRBV18 and TRBJ1-3; D is perhaps TRBD1 (6 bases). Looked up from germline, CDR1 is KGHSH and CDR2 is LQKENI. The V end lost 4 bases, the J end lost 2 bases, and 9 bases lay between the germline ends. The CDR3 consists of 14 residues. The complete variable domain, with remaining parts taken from reference TRBV18 and TRBJ1-3, reads NAGVMQNPRHLVRRRGQEARLRCSPMKGHSHVYWYRQLPEEGLKFMVYLQKENIIDESGMPKERFSAEFPKEGPSILRIQQVVRGDSAAYFCASSRDRTGNTIYFGEGSWLTVV.

The chain carries TRBV3-1 (or the pseudogene TRBV3-2) and TRBJ2-3; D is ambiguous. This CDR3 region has 15 residues. V dropped 0 bases and J dropped 0 bases, with 7 bases sitting between them. In germline, CDR1 is LGHDT, CDR2 YNNKEL (reference sequence). The CDR3 bases are TGTGCCAGCAGCCAAGATCCAGTAAGCACAGATACGCAGTATTTT. Its protein product is CASSQDPVSTDTQYF.

V and J are TRBV10-2 and TRBJ2-7; TRBD2 matches 8 bases. V trimming: 6 bases; J trimming: 0 bases; junction bases outside the gene matches: 4. The CDR3 has 14 amino acids. The germline V gene has CDR1 WSHSY and CDR2 SAAADI. The CDR3 protein is CASSPGLDSYEQYF. The CDR3 bases are TGCGCCAGCAGCCCGGGACTAGACTCCTACGAGCAGTACTTC.

The rearrangement links TRBV5-8 to TRBJ1-2, with D hard to call. This CDR3 contains 13 residues. Germline CDR1 is SGHTS and CDR2 is YDEGEE. The ends were cut back, 4 bases at V and 7 bases at J, with 14 bases in the middle. The CDR3 sequence: CASSRPPGGGYTF. The CDR3 DNA is TGTGCCAGCAGCAGACCCCCAGGCGGTGGCTACACCTTC.